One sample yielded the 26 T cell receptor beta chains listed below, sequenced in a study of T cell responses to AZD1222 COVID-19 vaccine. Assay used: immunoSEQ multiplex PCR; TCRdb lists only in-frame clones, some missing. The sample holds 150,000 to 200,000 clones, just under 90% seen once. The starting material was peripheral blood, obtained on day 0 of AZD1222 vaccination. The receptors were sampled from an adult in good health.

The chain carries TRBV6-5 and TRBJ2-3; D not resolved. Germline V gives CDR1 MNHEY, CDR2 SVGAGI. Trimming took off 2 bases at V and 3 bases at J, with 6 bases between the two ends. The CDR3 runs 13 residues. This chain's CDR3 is CASSYLGTDTQYF. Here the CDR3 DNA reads TGTGCCAGCAGTTACCTGGGGACAGATACGCAGTATTTT.

CDR3 in amino acids: CASSVVGLGVPGELFF. The CDR3 bases are TGTGCCAGCAGCGTAGTTGGACTAGGGGTTCCCGGGGAGCTGTTTTTT. The rearrangement links TRBV9 to TRBJ2-2; 7 bases fit TRBD2. Germline V CDR1 and CDR2: SGDLS, YYNGEE. This CDR3 has 16 residues. The V segment lost 0 bases and the J segment 6 bases; nucleotides outside the gene matches: 8. The complete variable domain, with remaining parts taken from reference TRBV9 and TRBJ2-2, reads DSGVTQTPKHLITATGQRVTLRCSPRSGDLSVYWYQQSLDQGLQFLIQYYNGEERAKGNILERFSAQQFPDLHSELNLSSLELGDSALYFCASSVVGLGVPGELFFGEGSRLTVL.

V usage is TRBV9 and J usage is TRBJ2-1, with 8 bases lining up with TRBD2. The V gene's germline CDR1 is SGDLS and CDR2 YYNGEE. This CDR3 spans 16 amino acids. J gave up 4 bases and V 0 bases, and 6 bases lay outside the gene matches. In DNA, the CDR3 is TGTGCCAGCAGCGTAGCAGGTAGCGGGAATTACAATGAGCAGTTCTTC. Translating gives CASSVAGSGNYNEQFF.

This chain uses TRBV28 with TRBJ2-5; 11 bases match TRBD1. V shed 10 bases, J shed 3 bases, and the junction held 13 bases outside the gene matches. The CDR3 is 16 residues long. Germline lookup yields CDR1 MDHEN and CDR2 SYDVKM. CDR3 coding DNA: TGTGCCACTAACACCGGACAGGGGGCTTTGGAAGAGACCCAGTACTTC. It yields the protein CATNTGQGALEETQYF.

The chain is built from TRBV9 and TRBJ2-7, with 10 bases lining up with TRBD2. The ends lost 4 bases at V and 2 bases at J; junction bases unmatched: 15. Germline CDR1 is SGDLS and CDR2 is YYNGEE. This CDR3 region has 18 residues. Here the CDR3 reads CASSKRGSSGSEAYEQYF. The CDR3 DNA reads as TGTGCCAGCAGCAAACGGGGGTCTAGCGGGAGTGAGGCCTACGAGCAGTACTTC.

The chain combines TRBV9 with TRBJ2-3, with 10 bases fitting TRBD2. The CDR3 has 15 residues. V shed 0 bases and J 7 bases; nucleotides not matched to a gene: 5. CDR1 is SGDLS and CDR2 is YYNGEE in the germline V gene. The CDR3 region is CASSVVAGGPNTQYF. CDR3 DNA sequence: TGTGCCAGCAGCGTAGTAGCGGGGGGCCCCAATACGCAGTATTTT. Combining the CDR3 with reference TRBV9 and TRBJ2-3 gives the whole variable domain DSGVTQTPKHLITATGQRVTLRCSPRSGDLSVYWYQQSLDQGLQFLIQYYNGEERAKGNILERFSAQQFPDLHSELNLSSLELGDSALYFCASSVVAGGPNTQYFGPGTRLTVL.

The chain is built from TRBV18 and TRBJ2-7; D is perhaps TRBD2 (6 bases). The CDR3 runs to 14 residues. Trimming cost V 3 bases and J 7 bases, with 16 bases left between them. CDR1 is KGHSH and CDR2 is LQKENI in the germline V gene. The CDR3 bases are TGTGCCAGCTCACCGAACGGCGGGGCGTGGGAGCAGTACTTC. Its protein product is CASSPNGGAWEQYF.

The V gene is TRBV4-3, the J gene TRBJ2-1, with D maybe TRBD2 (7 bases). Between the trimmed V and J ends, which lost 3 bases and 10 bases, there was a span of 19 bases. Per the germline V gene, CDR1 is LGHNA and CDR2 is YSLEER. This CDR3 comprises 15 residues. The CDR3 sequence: CASSHGARGAREQFF. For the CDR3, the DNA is TGCGCCAGCAGCCACGGGGCCCGGGGGGCCCGGGAGCAGTTCTTC.

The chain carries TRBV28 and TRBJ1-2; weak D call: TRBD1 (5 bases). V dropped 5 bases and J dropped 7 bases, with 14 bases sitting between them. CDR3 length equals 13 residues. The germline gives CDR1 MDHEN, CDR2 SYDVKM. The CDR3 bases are TGTGCCAGCAGTCCCCAGACAGTATTTGGCTACACCTTC. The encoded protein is CASSPQTVFGYTF.

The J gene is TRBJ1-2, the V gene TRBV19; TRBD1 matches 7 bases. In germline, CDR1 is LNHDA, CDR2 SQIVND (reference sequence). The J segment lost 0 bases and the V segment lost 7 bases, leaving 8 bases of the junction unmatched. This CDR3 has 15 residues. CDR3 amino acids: CASTQRGQPNYGYTF. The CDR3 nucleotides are TGTGCCAGTACCCAACGGGGACAGCCTAACTATGGCTACACCTTC.

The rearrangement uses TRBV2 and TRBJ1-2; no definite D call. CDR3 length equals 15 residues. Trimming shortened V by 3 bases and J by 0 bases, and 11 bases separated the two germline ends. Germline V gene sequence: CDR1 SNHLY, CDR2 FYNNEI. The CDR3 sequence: CASSDPVETNYGYTF. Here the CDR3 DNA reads TGTGCCAGCAGTGATCCGGTTGAGACTAACTATGGCTACACCTTC.

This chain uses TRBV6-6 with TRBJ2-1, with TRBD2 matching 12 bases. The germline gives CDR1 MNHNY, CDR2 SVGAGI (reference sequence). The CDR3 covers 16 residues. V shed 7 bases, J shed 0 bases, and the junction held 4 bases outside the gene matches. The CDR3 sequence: CASTTSGRTSYNEQFF. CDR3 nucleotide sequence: TGTGCCAGCACCACTAGCGGGAGGACCTCCTACAATGAGCAGTTCTTC.

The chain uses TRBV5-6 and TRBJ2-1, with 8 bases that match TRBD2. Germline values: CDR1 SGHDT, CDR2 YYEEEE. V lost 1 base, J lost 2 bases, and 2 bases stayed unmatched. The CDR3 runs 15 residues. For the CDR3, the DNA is TGTGCCAGCAGCTTGAGGGGACTAGCCTACAATGAGCAGTTCTTC. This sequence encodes CASSLRGLAYNEQFF.

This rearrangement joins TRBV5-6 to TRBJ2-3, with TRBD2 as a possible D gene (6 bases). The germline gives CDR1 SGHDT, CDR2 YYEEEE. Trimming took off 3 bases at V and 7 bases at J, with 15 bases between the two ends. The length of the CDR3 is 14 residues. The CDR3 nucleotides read TGTGCCAGCAGCTCACTAGCAATGATAAATACGCAGTATTTT. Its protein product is CASSSLAMINTQYF.

The DNA of the CDR3 is TGCGCCAGCAGTCAATCGGGCAGGGGCGTGGGCAATCAGCCCCAGCATTTT. It is translated as CASSQSGRGVGNQPQHF. J is TRBJ1-5 and V is TRBV23-1; D is perhaps TRBD1 (6 bases). TRBV23-1 is labeled an ORF, and its function is uncertain. V was shortened by 0 bases and J by 2 bases, with 14 bases between the two germline ends. The CDR3 runs 17 residues.

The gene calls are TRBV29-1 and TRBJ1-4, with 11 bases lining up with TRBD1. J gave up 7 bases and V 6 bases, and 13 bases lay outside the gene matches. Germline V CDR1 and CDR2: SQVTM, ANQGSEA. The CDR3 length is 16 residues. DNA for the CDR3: TGCAGCGTCGGTGGGACAGGGGGGCAAAGGGGTGAAAAACTGTTTTTT. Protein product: CSVGGTGGQRGEKLFF.

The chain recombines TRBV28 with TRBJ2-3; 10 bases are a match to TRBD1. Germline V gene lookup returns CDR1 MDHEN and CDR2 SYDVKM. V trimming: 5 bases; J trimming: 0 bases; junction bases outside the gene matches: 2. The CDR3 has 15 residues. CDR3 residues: CASSGQGGSTDTQYF. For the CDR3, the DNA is TGTGCCAGCAGTGGACAGGGGGGGAGCACAGATACGCAGTATTTT.

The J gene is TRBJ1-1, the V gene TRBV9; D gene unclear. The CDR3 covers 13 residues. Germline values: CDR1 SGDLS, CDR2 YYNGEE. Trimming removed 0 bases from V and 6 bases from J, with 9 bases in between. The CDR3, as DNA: TGTGCCAGCAGCGTAGCTGGAGGGTCTGAAGCTTTCTTT. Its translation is CASSVAGGSEAFF.

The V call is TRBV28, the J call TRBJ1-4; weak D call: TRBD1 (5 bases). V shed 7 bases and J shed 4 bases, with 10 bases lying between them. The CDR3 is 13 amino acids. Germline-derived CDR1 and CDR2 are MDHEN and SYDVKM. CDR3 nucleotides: TGTGCCAGCACCAGGGCTGATAATGAAAAACTGTTTTTT. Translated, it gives CASTRADNEKLFF.

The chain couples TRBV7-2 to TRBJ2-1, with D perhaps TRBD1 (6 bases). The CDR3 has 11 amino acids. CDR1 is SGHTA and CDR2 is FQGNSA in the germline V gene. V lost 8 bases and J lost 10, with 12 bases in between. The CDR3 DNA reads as TGTGCCAGCCGAGACGGGACAGAGCAGTTCTTC. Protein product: CASRDGTEQFF.

This CDR3 reads CASSLGLAGSTDTQYF. Here the CDR3 DNA reads TGTGCCAGCAGCTTAGGACTAGCGGGGAGCACAGATACGCAGTATTTT. The V gene is TRBV11-3, the J gene TRBJ2-3; 11 bases agree with TRBD2. CDR1 SGHNT and CDR2 YENEEA come from the germline V gene. The CDR3 sequence is 16 residues long. J gave up 0 bases and V 1 base, and 0 bases lay outside the gene matches.

The CDR3 coding sequence is TGCAGCGTTAATCTGGGGGCTGGCTACGAGCAGTACTTC. This sequence encodes CSVNLGAGYEQYF. The rearrangement links TRBV29-1 to TRBJ2-7, with D tentatively TRBD1 (6 bases). Per the germline V gene, CDR1 is SQVTM and CDR2 is ANQGSEA. The CDR3 is 13 residues long. V was cut by 5 bases and J by 3 bases, with 14 bases left in between.

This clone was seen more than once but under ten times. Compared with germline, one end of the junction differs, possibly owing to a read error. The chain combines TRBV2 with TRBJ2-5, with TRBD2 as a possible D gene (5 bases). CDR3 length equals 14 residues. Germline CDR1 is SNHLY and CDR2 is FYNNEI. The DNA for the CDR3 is TGTGCCATCAGTACATTGGCAGGCGGGGAGACCCAGTACTTC. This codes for CAISTLAGGETQYF. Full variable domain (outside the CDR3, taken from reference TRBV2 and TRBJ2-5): EPEVTQTPSHQVTQMGQEVILRCVPISNHLYFYWYRQILGQKVEFLVSFYNNEISEKSEIFDDQFSVERPDGSNFTLKIRSTKLEDSAMYFCAISTLAGGETQYFGPGTRLLVL.

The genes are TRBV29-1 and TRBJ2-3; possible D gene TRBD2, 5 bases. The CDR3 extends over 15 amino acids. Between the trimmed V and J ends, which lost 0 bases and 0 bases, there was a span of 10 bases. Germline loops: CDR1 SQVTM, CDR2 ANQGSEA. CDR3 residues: CSVEDSGSSTDTQYF. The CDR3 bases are TGCAGCGTTGAAGATAGTGGGAGTAGCACAGATACGCAGTATTTT.

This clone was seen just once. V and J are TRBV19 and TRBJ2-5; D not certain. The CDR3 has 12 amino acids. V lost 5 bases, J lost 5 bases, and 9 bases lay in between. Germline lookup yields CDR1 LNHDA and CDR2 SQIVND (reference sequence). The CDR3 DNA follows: TGTGCCAGTAGTGCTGCGAGGGAGACCCAGTACTTC. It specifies CASSAARETQYF.

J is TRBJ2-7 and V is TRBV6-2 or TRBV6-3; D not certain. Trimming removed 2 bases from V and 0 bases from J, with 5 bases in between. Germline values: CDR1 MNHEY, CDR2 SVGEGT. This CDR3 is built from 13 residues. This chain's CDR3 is CASSYGYSYEQYF. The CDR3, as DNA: TGTGCCAGCAGTTACGGCTACTCCTACGAGCAGTACTTC.